One and the same sample provided the 29 T cell receptor beta chains below, sequenced in a study of CD8 T cells in Susac syndrome. RNA totalling roughly 0.5 to 1 ug underwent reverse transcription with random hexamers. TCRdb reanalysed the immunoSEQ multiplex PCR reads using MiXCR and keeps one entry per CDR3 protein. The top ten clones hold 0.095% to 0.15% of a sample with some 130,000 distinct CDR3 sequences, roughly 94% of them seen once. The sample comprised CD4+ T cells from PBMCs. The receptors derive from a human donor with multiple sclerosis.

V usage is TRBV12-5 and J usage is TRBJ2-7, with TRBD2 identical over 7 bases. The germline CDR1 and CDR2 sequences are LGHNT and FRNRAP. V shed 3 bases and J 2 bases; nucleotides not matched to a gene: 10. This CDR3 comprises 16 residues. CDR3 loop: CASGLLKRGGAYEQYF. As DNA, the CDR3 is TGTGCTAGTGGTTTATTGAAGCGGGGAGGGGCCTACGAGCAGTACTTC.

The chain employs TRBV5-1 and TRBJ2-3; possible D gene TRBD2, 5 bases. Trimming left V 1 base short and J 0 bases short, with 12 bases between. The CDR3 runs 16 residues. CDR1 and CDR2 from the germline V gene are SGHRS and YFSETQ. The CDR3 DNA sequence: TGCGCCAGCAGCTTGCGAACGGGATCTAGCACAGATACGCAGTATTTT. Amino acids: CASSLRTGSSTDTQYF.

This clonotype showed up just once. The CDR3 DNA sequence: TGTGCCACCAGCGTCAGGGACAGGACATACCGAGGGTCCTACAATGAGCAGTTCTTC. This codes for CATSVRDRTYRGSYNEQFF. The chain is built from TRBV15 and TRBJ2-1; 8 bases line up with TRBD1. The V segment lost 5 bases and the J segment 1 base; nucleotides outside the gene matches: 16. This CDR3 contains 19 residues. Germline V gene lookup returns CDR1 LNHNV and CDR2 YYDKDF (reference sequence).

The gene calls are TRBV3-1 and TRBJ1-2; D gene ambiguous. The germline gives CDR1 LGHDT, CDR2 YNNKEL (reference sequence). Trimming pared 4 bases from V and 0 bases from J, leaving 12 bases between. There are 15 residues in the CDR3. CDR3 region: CASSPYGVPNYGYTF. CDR3 coding DNA: TGTGCCAGCAGCCCCTACGGGGTTCCTAACTATGGCTACACCTTC.

This chain joins TRBV20-1 and TRBJ2-5; 7 bases align to TRBD1. V was clipped by 5 bases and J by 4 bases; unmatched bases: 7. This CDR3 spans 13 amino acids. Germline V gives CDR1 DFQATT, CDR2 SNEGSKA (reference sequence). The CDR3 coding sequence is TGCAGTGCTCTAGCACAGGGGTTAGAGACCCAGTACTTC. It encodes CSALAQGLETQYF.

The chain combines TRBV7-8 with TRBJ1-3; 9 positions match TRBD1. Germline V CDR1 and CDR2: SGHVS, FQNEAQ. V trimming: 3 bases; J trimming: 4 bases; junction bases outside the gene matches: 4. The CDR3 loop spans 15 amino acids. The CDR3 nucleotides are TGTGCCAGCAGCTTGGGACAGGGTGGGGGAAACACCATATATTTT. Protein product: CASSLGQGGGNTIYF.

The gene calls are TRBV29-1 and TRBJ2-1, with 7 bases aligning to TRBD1. CDR1 is SQVTM, CDR2 ANQGSEA, per germline. The J segment lost 0 bases and the V segment lost 7 bases, leaving 6 bases of the junction unmatched. This CDR3 is built from 14 residues. In DNA, the CDR3 is TGCAGCGGATTACAGGGGAGCTCCTACAATGAGCAGTTCTTC. Its translation is CSGLQGSSYNEQFF.

V is TRBV7-8 and J is TRBJ2-7; 11 nucleotides match TRBD1. Germline values: CDR1 SGHVS, CDR2 FQNEAQ. V shed 5 bases and J 4 bases; nucleotides not matched to a gene: 4. The CDR3 length is 14 residues. The CDR3 reads CASSIGDRGYEQYF. CDR3 nucleotides: TGTGCCAGCAGCATAGGGGACAGGGGGTACGAGCAGTACTTC.

The chain recombines TRBV6-2 or TRBV6-3 with TRBJ2-3; no clear D gene. The length of the CDR3 is 12 residues. The germline V and J ends were trimmed by 5 bases and 7 bases, with 10 bases remaining between them. The germline V gene encodes CDR1 MNHEY and CDR2 SVGEGT. Here the CDR3 reads CASSPFLYTQYF. The CDR3 nucleotides are TGTGCCAGCAGTCCGTTTTTGTATACGCAGTATTTT.

The chain is built from TRBV6-5 and TRBJ2-2; D is possibly TRBD1 (5 bases). There are 15 residues in the CDR3. V lost 3 bases, J lost 0 bases, and 8 bases lay in between. CDR1 and CDR2 (germline): MNHEY, SVGAGI. The DNA of the CDR3 is TGTGCCAGCAGTTATAGGGGCCCGAACACCGGGGAGCTGTTTTTT. This translates into CASSYRGPNTGELFF.

The V and J genes are TRBV30 and TRBJ2-1; possible D gene TRBD2, 7 bases. The CDR3 totals 15 residues. Trimming pared 3 bases from V and 9 bases from J, leaving 21 bases between. Per germline, CDR1 GTSNPN and CDR2 SVGIG (reference sequence). The CDR3 region is CAWRARNEGGSEQFF. In nucleotides, the CDR3 is TGTGCCTGGAGGGCCCGGAACGAGGGGGGGAGTGAGCAGTTCTTC.

This rearrangement joins TRBV14 to TRBJ1-1; D gene unclear. The CDR3 covers 13 residues. Germline lookup yields CDR1 SGHDN and CDR2 FVKESK. V dropped 2 bases and J dropped 4 bases, with 8 bases sitting between them. CDR3 in DNA: TGTGCCAGCAGCCAAAACAGTTTCACTGAAGCTTTCTTT. It specifies CASSQNSFTEAFF.

Details on this clonotype: Germline and junction disagree at one end, which may indicate a read error. This rearrangement joins TRBV25-1 to TRBJ1-2; 7 nucleotides align to TRBD1. The germline V gene has CDR1 MGHDK and CDR2 SYGVNS. The CDR3 loop spans 13 amino acids. CDR3 nucleotide sequence: TGTGCCAGCAGCCGACAGGGTAACAATGGCTACACCTTC. Protein product: CASSRQGNNGYTF.

The chain joins TRBV3-1 to TRBJ2-2, with a possible D match to TRBD1 (6 bases). With 5 bases removed from V and 4 bases from J, the gap between germline ends came to 11 bases. The CDR3 contains 14 residues. Germline V gene lookup returns CDR1 LGHDT and CDR2 YNNKEL (reference sequence). The CDR3 spells CASSSGQITGELFF. In DNA form, the CDR3 reads TGTGCCAGCAGCTCCGGACAGATCACCGGGGAGCTGTTTTTT. Complete variable domain (other parts from reference TRBV3-1 and TRBJ2-2): DTAVSQTPKYLVTQMGNDKSIKCEQNLGHDTMYWYKQDSKKFLKIMFSYNNKELIINETVPNRFSPKSPDKAHLNLHINSLELGDSAVYFCASSSGQITGELFFGEGSRLTVL.

On this clonotype itself: It is unclear where the CDR3 begins or ends on the DNA, so no DNA is shown, and the CDR3 is as TCRdb lists it. V gene TRBV19 combines with J gene TRBJ1-1. The CDR3 is 13 amino acids in total, end residues counted. Germline CDR1 reads LNHDA; CDR2 reads SQIVND (reference sequence). CDR3 in amino acids: CASSILERTEAFF.

The chain uses TRBV7-9 and TRBJ1-5, with D hard to call. V shed 2 bases and J shed 6 bases, with 11 bases lying between them. The germline CDR1 and CDR2 sequences are SEHNR and FQNEAQ (reference sequence). The CDR3 has 14 amino acids. CDR3 DNA sequence: TGTGCCAGCAGCTTAACGCTGGGGTTTCAGCCCCAGCATTTT. It encodes CASSLTLGFQPQHF.

V gene TRBV29-1 combines with J gene TRBJ1-5, with D possibly being TRBD1 (5 bases). CDR1 is SQVTM and CDR2 is ANQGSEA in the germline V gene. The germline V and J ends were trimmed by 5 bases and 4 bases, with 9 bases remaining between them. This CDR3 comprises 12 residues. The CDR3 is CSVSGANQPQHF. The CDR3 region has the DNA TGCAGCGTTTCCGGGGCAAATCAGCCCCAGCATTTT. The full variable domain, rest sourced from reference TRBV29-1 and TRBJ1-5, is SAVISQKPSRDICQRGTSLTIQCQVDSQVTMMFWYRQQPGQSLTLIATANQGSEATYESGFVIDKFPISRPNLTFSTLTVSNMSPEDSSIYLCSVSGANQPQHFGDGTRLSIL.

This sequence joins TRBV18 and TRBJ2-6; D unresolved. This CDR3 contains 17 residues. In germline, CDR1 is KGHSH, CDR2 LQKENI. V shed 1 base and J shed 1 base, with 11 bases lying between them. CDR3 DNA: TGTGCCAGCTCACCACTGGCCGGTGGATCTGGGGCCAACGTCCTGACTTTC. This translates into CASSPLAGGSGANVLTF.

V and J are TRBV28 and TRBJ1-2; D is undetermined. Germline-derived CDR1 and CDR2 are MDHEN and SYDVKM. The length of the CDR3 is 11 residues. Trimming removed 5 bases at V and 1 base at J, with 2 bases between. CDR3 coding DNA: TGTGCCAGCAGTCTTAACTATGGCTACACCTTC. Protein sequence: CASSLNYGYTF.

V usage is TRBV27 and J usage is TRBJ2-7; D is perhaps TRBD1 (6 bases). There are 13 residues in the CDR3. Germline CDR1 MNHEY, CDR2 SMNVEV (reference sequence). Trimming stripped 3 bases from V and 5 bases from J, with 11 bases between. The CDR3 bases are TGTGCCAGCAGTTTCAGGGGCAAGAACGAGCAGTACTTC. This sequence encodes CASSFRGKNEQYF.

This clonotype was picked up one time. The chain combines TRBV5-6 with TRBJ2-7, with 7 nucleotides matching TRBD2. The CDR3 spans 15 residues. J lost 3 bases, V lost 4 bases, and 10 bases had no gene match. Germline V gene lookup returns CDR1 SGHDT and CDR2 YYEEEE. CDR3 sequence: CASSRPSGLRYEQYF. CDR3 DNA sequence: TGTGCCAGCAGCCGACCTAGCGGATTACGCTACGAGCAGTACTTC.

DNA of the CDR3: TGTGCCTGGGGGATCACTAATGAAAAACTGTTTTTT. This translates into CAWGITNEKLFF. V and J are TRBV30 and TRBJ1-4; no clear D. Trimming pared 5 bases from V and 2 bases from J, leaving 6 bases between. The CDR3 consists of 12 residues. The germline gives CDR1 GTSNPN, CDR2 SVGIG (reference sequence). Supplemented by reference TRBV30 and TRBJ1-4, the full variable domain reads SQTIHQWPATLVQPVGSPLSLECTVEGTSNPNLYWYRQAAGRGLQLLFYSVGIGQISSEVPQNLSASRPQDRQFILSSKKLLLSDSGFYLCAWGITNEKLFFGSGTQLSVL.

The chain couples TRBV12-3 or TRBV12-4 to TRBJ1-1; D not certain. This CDR3 is built from 13 residues. V lost 3 bases to trimming and J lost 3 bases, with 8 bases between them. The CDR3 sequence is CASSFNWDTEAFF. CDR3 sequence (DNA): TGTGCCAGCAGTTTCAACTGGGACACTGAAGCTTTCTTT.

This clonotype was counted a single time. This chain uses TRBV28 with TRBJ2-7, with 9 bases that match TRBD1. In germline, CDR1 is MDHEN, CDR2 SYDVKM. The CDR3 has 16 amino acids. Trimming at V came to 4 bases and at J to 3 bases, leaving 10 bases not matched to a gene. In DNA, the CDR3 is TGTGCCAGCAGTTCGATACCCGGACAGGGGATCTACGAGCAGTACTTC. The encoded protein is CASSSIPGQGIYEQYF.

The chain uses TRBV19 and TRBJ1-1; the D is unclear. Germline CDR1 LNHDA, CDR2 SQIVND (reference sequence). The CDR3 spans 11 residues. V was trimmed by 6 bases and J by 7 bases, leaving 9 bases between them. CDR3 nucleotide sequence: TGTGCCAGTAGCAGTAGAGGTGAAGCTTTCTTT. Its protein product is CASSSRGEAFF.

Concerning this clonotype itself: Its ends do not fully match the called genes, so a read error is possible. The rearrangement joins TRBV12-3 or TRBV12-4 to TRBJ2-3; 10 bases line up with TRBD2. The CDR3 spans 17 residues. CDR3 sequence reads: CASRLAGGRPRTDTQYF. CDR3 bases: TGTGCCAGCAGGTTAGCGGGGGGACGCCCTCGCACAGATACGCAGTATTTT.

The genes are TRBV7-2 and TRBJ1-1, with D possibly TRBD1 on 5 matching bases. The CDR3 has 14 amino acids. Germline V lookup: CDR1 SGHTA, CDR2 FQGNSA. The V end lost 1 base, the J end lost 5 bases, and 11 bases lay between the germline ends. CDR3 sequence: CASSLGGVSTEAFF. CDR3 DNA sequence: TGTGCCAGCAGCTTAGGAGGGGTCTCAACTGAAGCTTTCTTT.

The chain is built from TRBV12-5 and TRBJ1-1; the match to TRBD1 covers 8 bases. Germline lookup yields CDR1 LGHNT and CDR2 FRNRAP. Trimming took 6 bases from V and 5 from J; bases not matched to a gene: 5. The CDR3 is made up of 13 amino acids. This CDR3 reads CASGPDRATEAFF. The CDR3, as DNA: TGTGCTAGTGGCCCGGACAGGGCGACTGAAGCTTTCTTT.

J is TRBJ2-5 and V is TRBV5-1, with TRBD1 matching 10 bases. The CDR3 has 14 amino acids. CDR1 and CDR2 from the germline V gene are SGHRS and YFSETQ. The ends lost 4 bases at V and 9 bases at J; junction bases unmatched: 9. The CDR3 spells CASSGDRGHGSQYF. The CDR3 coding sequence is TGCGCCAGCAGCGGTGACAGGGGGCATGGGTCCCAGTACTTC.